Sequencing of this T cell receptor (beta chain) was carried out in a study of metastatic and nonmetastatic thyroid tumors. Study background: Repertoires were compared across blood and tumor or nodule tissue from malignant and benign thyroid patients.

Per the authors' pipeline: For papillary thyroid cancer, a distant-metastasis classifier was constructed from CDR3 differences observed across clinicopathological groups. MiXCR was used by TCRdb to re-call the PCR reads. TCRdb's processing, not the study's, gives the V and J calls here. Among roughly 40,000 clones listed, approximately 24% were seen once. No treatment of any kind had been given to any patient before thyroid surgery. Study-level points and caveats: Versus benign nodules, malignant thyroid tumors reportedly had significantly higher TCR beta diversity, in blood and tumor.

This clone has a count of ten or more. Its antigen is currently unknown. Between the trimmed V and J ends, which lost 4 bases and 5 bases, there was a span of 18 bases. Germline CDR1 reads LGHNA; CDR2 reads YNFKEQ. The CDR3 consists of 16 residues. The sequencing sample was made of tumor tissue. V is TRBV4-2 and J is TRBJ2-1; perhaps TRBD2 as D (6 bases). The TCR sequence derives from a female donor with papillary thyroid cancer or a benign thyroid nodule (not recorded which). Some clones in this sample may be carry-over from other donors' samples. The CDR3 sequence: CASSRYRDFANNEQFF. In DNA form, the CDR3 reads TGTGCCAGCAGCCGCTACCGGGACTTCGCTAACAATGAGCAGTTCTTC.